This T cell receptor beta chain was found in a study of PD-1 blockade in classical Hodgkin lymphoma. Study overall: It was nivolumab at 3 mg/kg, given intravenously every 2 weeks, that patients received.

The CDR3 has 14 residues. Germline trimming cut 6 bases from V and 4 bases from J; bases unmatched to any gene: 6. Germline V lookup: CDR1 MNHNS, CDR2 SASEGT. Study findings and constraints: TCR diversity at baseline was reported to be reduced in newly diagnosed patients relative to healthy donors. Unlike CD8+ TCR diversity, which did not rise significantly by C4D1, CD4+ TCR diversity did. Newly diagnosed and completely responding patients shared comparable baseline diversity.

Every patient experienced relapse after autologous stem cell transplantation, and brentuximab vedotin exposure varied. Concerning this clone itself: The antigen remains unidentified.

TCRdb's copy holds only in-frame clones and misses some; the assay was immunoSEQ multiplex PCR. In the table there are more than 35,000 clones, around 88% of which are singletons. The chain recombines TRBV6-1 with TRBJ1-3; 7 bases match TRBD1. This TCR was sampled from a human donor with classical Hodgkin lymphoma. The source was peripheral blood mononuclear cells (PBMCs), collected before the second cycle of nivolumab. CDR3 loop: CASRTTGRGNTIYF. CDR3 DNA sequence: TGTGCCAGCAGAACGACAGGGAGAGGAAACACCATATATTTT.